What follows describes a single TCR beta chain. The sample is drawn from a study of identical twins' blood T cells. Germline lookup yields CDR1 MNHNS and CDR2 SASEGT. V lost 3 bases to trimming and J lost 3 bases, with 9 bases between them. The CDR3 has 14 amino acids. TCRdb used MiXCR to reprocess the 5' RACE reads, holding one entry per CDR3 protein. The sample carries 350,000 to 450,000 distinct CDR3 sequences, about 28% recorded once. The chain is built from TRBV6-1 and TRBJ1-5; D is undetermined. The sequence was collected from a woman aged 18-55 years in good health. The specimen sequenced was PBMCs. The CDR3 sequence: CASSERSSNQPQHF. The CDR3 DNA is TGTGCCAGCAGTGAGCGGTCCTCCAATCAGCCCCAGCATTTT.